Listed below are T cell receptor beta chains from one sample, sequenced in a study of blood T cell repertoires in COVID-19. Sequencing was performed with immunoSEQ multiplex PCR; in TCRdb, only in-frame clones are kept and a portion is missing. This table holds about 130,000 clones, approximately 81% found once. Input material: peripheral blood. These receptors were collected from a man aged 80 or over with COVID-19, enrolled during active disease. The CDR3 runs from the conserved cysteine through the conserved F or W. Fields, in order: V gene, J gene, D gene, clone size, CDR3 protein, CDR3 DNA. A D gene is named only where the DNA matches it firmly. Not all rows give a size; the values are once, few, many and, for expanded clones, a class.

TRBV30	TRBJ2-7	-	-	CAWSAEGEQYF	TGTGCCTGGAGCGCTGAGGGCGAGCAGTACTTC
TRBV6-5	TRBJ1-2	-	-	CASSYSSRQVYGYTF	TGTGCCAGCAGTTACTCCAGCCGGCAGGTCTATGGCTACACCTTC
TRBV27	TRBJ2-1	-	-	CASSSGGNEQFF	TGTGCCAGCAGTTCCGGTGGCAATGAGCAGTTCTTC
TRBV10-2	TRBJ2-1	TRBD2	-	CAIGTSLYNEQFF	TGCGCCATAGGGACTAGCCTATACAATGAGCAGTTCTTC
TRBV3-1/TRBV3-2	TRBJ2-1	TRBD2	-	CASSSIGGAGSSYNEQFF	TGTGCCAGCAGCTCAATCGGGGGGGCGGGGAGCTCCTACAATGAGCAGTTCTTC
TRBV9	TRBJ1-2	TRBD1	once	CASSPGQGAEVGYTF	TGTGCCAGCAGCCCTGGACAGGGGGCAGAGGTTGGCTACACCTTC
TRBV5-1	TRBJ2-2	TRBD2	-	CASRPSGGNTGELFF	TGCGCCAGCCGCCCCAGCGGGGGGAACACCGGGGAGCTGTTTTTT
TRBV11-2	TRBJ2-7	-	-	CASSHSRGPYEQYF	TGTGCCAGCAGCCATAGCAGGGGCCCCTACGAGCAGTACTTC
TRBV16	TRBJ2-7	TRBD2	-	CASSLGLAGPGSNEQYF	TGTGCCAGCAGCTTGGGACTAGCGGGACCCGGGAGTAACGAGCAGTACTTC
TRBV5-1	TRBJ2-7	TRBD1	-	CASSRGQGSSYEQYF	TGCGCCAGCAGCCGGGGACAGGGGAGCTCCTACGAGCAGTACTTC
TRBV5-4	TRBJ2-7	TRBD1	-	CASSPRQGVYEQYF	TGTGCCAGCAGCCCAAGACAGGGGGTCTACGAGCAGTACTTC
TRBV2	TRBJ1-1	-	-	CASRYLTGFMNTEAFF	TGTGCCAGCAGATACCTTACAGGGTTCATGAACACTGAAGCTTTCTTT
TRBV11-2	TRBJ1-3	-	-	CASSLTRTDGNTIYF	TGTGCCAGCAGCTTAACTCGGACAGATGGAAACACCATATATTTT
TRBV30	TRBJ2-2	TRBD2	-	CAWSWGLADANTGELFF	TGTGCCTGGAGTTGGGGACTAGCAGATGCGAACACCGGGGAGCTGTTTTTT
TRBV6-5	TRBJ1-2	-	once	CASTRGSPPEDGYTF	TGTGCCAGCACCCGGGGATCCCCACCGGAGGATGGCTACACCTTC
TRBV6-5	TRBJ2-2	-	few	CASSRTGFDTGELFF	TGTGCCAGCAGCCGAACAGGGTTTGATACCGGGGAGCTGTTTTTT
TRBV7-2	TRBJ1-6	-	-	CASSLGQGKPLHF	TGTGCCAGCAGCTTAGGGCAGGGCAAACCCCTCCACTTT
TRBV7-2	TRBJ2-1	TRBD2	many	CASSPLPAGTSYNEQFF	TGTGCCAGCAGCCCACTTCCAGCGGGAACATCCTACAATGAGCAGTTCTTC